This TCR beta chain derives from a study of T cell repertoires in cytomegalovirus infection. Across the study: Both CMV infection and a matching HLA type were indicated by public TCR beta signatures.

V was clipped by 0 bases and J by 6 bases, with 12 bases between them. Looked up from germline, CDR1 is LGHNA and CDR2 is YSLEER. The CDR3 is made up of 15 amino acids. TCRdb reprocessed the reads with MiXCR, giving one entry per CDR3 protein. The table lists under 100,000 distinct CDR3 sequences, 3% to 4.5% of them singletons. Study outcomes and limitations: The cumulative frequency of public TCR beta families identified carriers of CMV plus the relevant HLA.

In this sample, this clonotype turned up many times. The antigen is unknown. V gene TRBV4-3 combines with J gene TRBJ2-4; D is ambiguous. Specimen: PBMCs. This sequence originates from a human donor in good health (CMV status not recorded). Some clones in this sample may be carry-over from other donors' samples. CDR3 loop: CASSQEGTTANIQYF. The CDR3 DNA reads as TGCGCCAGCAGCCAAGAAGGCACTACAGCAAACATTCAGTACTTC.